The rows below give T cell receptor beta chains drawn from one sample of a study of blood T cell repertoires in COVID-19. The data were produced by immunoSEQ multiplex PCR, yet TCRdb's version contains in-frame clones alone and is incomplete. The sample has around 260,000 clones, less than 90% seen once. The sequenced sample consisted of peripheral blood. The receptors come from a man aged 30 to 45 with active or convalescent COVID-19. CDR3s leave out the opening cysteine and the closing phenylalanine or tryptophan.

j_call v_call cdr3_aa
TRBJ1-2 TRBV12-3/TRBV12-4 ASSRTGEGYT
TRBJ2-2 TRBV5-6 ASSWGLAGDGTGELF
TRBJ1-1 TRBV7-9 ASSLDLRNTEAF
TRBJ2-1 TRBV15 ATSRARLAGYNEQF
TRBJ1-6 TRBV7-9 ASSMSGGGQGRSPLH
TRBJ2-3 TRBV28 ASSSGLAGGQDTQY
TRBJ1-2 TRBV5-6 ASSSTRSGYGYT
TRBJ1-1 TRBV19 ASSIGSPPGVTEAF
TRBJ2-7 TRBV9 ASSVAAGWGYEQY
TRBJ1-4 TRBV15 ATSPRVGTGKI
TRBJ1-5 TRBV27 ASGVLNQPQH
TRBJ2-2 TRBV19 ASSRGMMTGELF
TRBJ1-1 TRBV27 ASRRTEVNTEAF
TRBJ1-2 TRBV29-1 SVERGAGGYT
TRBJ1-3 TRBV11-2 ASSRGGRTSGNTIY
TRBJ1-6 TRBV18 ASSPPGTLNNNSPLH
TRBJ2-3 TRBV13 ASSLGTGTEDTQY
TRBJ1-5 TRBV19 ASSPGRALYSNQPQH
TRBJ2-4 TRBV29-1 SVTSGGLAKNIQY
TRBJ1-2 TRBV6-5 ASKGATANYGYT
TRBJ2-3 TRBV12-3/TRBV12-4 ASSELVDTQY
TRBJ2-1 TRBV7-8 ASSFGLAGGNEQF
TRBJ2-5 TRBV7-8 ASSPKKDPGLRGETQY
TRBJ1-6 TRBV14 ASSQAMGQGANSPLH
TRBJ2-3 TRBV13 ASSLGQSADTQY
TRBJ2-1 TRBV25-1 ASRPSGGPYNEQF
TRBJ2-7 TRBV7-2 ASSLKAAVGQN